This TCR beta chain came from a study of regulatory dendritic cells for organ transplantation. The wider study: Regulatory dendritic cells came from monocytes given vitamin D3 and IL-10.

Findings and limits, study-wide: Mature dendritic cells appeared to drive more memory CD8+ clonal expansion than regulatory ones.

This CDR3 is built from 15 residues. The trim removed 5 bases at V and 5 bases at J, leaving 10 bases unmatched. From germline, CDR1 is MNHEY and CDR2 SVGAGI. CFSE-labeled sorted T cells met regulatory or mature dendritic cells for under 6 days. In the case of this clone: Its matching antigen is unknown.

The protocol was immunoSEQ multiplex PCR, while the TCRdb copy is restricted to in-frame clones and leaves out a portion. Here the sample spans about 10,000 clones, about 71% being singletons. Sequences were obtained from naive CD4+ T cells from blood cultured with dendritic cells. Sample subset: CD45RA+ naive T cells. The sequence came from a human donor in good health. The V gene is TRBV6-5, the J gene TRBJ1-1; 8 bases line up with TRBD1. CDR3 nucleotide sequence: TGTGCCAGCAGTGACTGGACAGGGAGAGGGACTGAAGCTTTCTTT. It specifies CASSDWTGRGTEAFF.